The 10 T cell receptor beta chains given below trace back to one sample, sequenced in a study of T cells after yellow fever vaccination. MiXCR, run by TCRdb on the 5' RACE reads, gives a single entry per CDR3 protein. The data hold hundreds of thousands of distinct CDR3 sequences, with over 9% observed a single time. The sequenced sample was PBMCs, obtained on the day of the yellow fever booster vaccination. Receptor source: a man aged 30 to 45 who received the YFV17D yellow fever vaccine.

The chain couples TRBV30 to TRBJ1-4, with no clear D. The CDR3 has 13 amino acids. Per germline, CDR1 GTSNPN and CDR2 SVGIG (reference sequence). Trimming stripped 2 bases from V and 8 bases from J, with 12 bases between. The CDR3 here is CAWSMQTLEKLFF. The CDR3 region has the DNA TGTGCCTGGAGTATGCAGACGTTGGAAAAACTGTTTTTT.

In DNA, the CDR3 is TGTGCCAGCAGCATAAATAGACGGAACCCTTACAATGAGCAGTTCTTC. Translation gives CASSINRRNPYNEQFF. This chain joins TRBV7-8 and TRBJ2-1; D call uncertain. CDR3 length: 16 amino acids. The germline V and J ends were trimmed by 5 bases and 4 bases, with 18 bases remaining between them. Germline V gene sequence: CDR1 SGHVS, CDR2 FQNEAQ.

The rearrangement uses TRBV5-1 and TRBJ2-6; D possibly corresponds to TRBD2 (7 bases). Looked up from germline, CDR1 is SGHRS and CDR2 is YFSETQ. The CDR3 totals 16 residues. Trimming shortened V by 7 bases and J by 4 bases, and 18 bases separated the two germline ends. CDR3 coding DNA: TGCGCCAGCTCCTCGGGGGGCGTGACCGGGGCCAACGTCCTGACTTTC. This gives the protein CASSSGGVTGANVLTF.

This clonotype was counted a few times. This chain uses TRBV9 with TRBJ1-2, with a possible D match to TRBD1 (5 bases). Per the germline V gene, CDR1 is SGDLS and CDR2 is YYNGEE. V gave up 2 bases and J gave up 8 bases, with 13 bases separating them. The length of the CDR3 is 13 residues. For the CDR3, the DNA is TGTGCCAGCAGCGTTTCAGGGCATAACGGCTACACCTTC. This sequence encodes CASSVSGHNGYTF.

This chain uses TRBV7-6 with TRBJ2-5, with D tentatively TRBD2 (6 bases). This CDR3 is 16 amino acids long. Germline V gene lookup returns CDR1 SGHVS and CDR2 FNYEAQ. Trimming stripped 5 bases from V and 4 bases from J, with 20 bases between. In DNA form, the CDR3 reads TGTGCCAGCAGCCCGCAGTCGCCGGCCGGGGGAGAGACCCAGTACTTC. This gives the protein CASSPQSPAGGETQYF.

This clonotype was observed at least ten times. The genes are TRBV5-1 and TRBJ2-4; TRBD1 matches at 9 bases. The CDR3 is made up of 15 amino acids. Per the germline V gene, CDR1 is SGHRS and CDR2 is YFSETQ. Losses at the gene ends were 5 bases for V and 0 bases for J; bases not matched to a gene: 3. CDR3: CASRTDRGAKNIQYF. The DNA of the CDR3 is TGCGCCAGCAGGACGGACAGGGGAGCCAAAAACATTCAGTACTTC.

The chain has TRBV7-8 and TRBJ2-7; D unclear. The CDR3 runs to 12 residues. V was clipped by 4 bases and J by 3 bases, with 7 bases between them. Germline V lookup: CDR1 SGHVS, CDR2 FQNEAQ. The chain's CDR3 is CASSSPNYEQYF. The CDR3 nucleotides read TGTGCCAGCAGCTCACCAAACTACGAGCAGTACTTC.

This clonotype was detected a few times. The chain recombines TRBV5-1 with TRBJ2-4; possibly TRBD2 for D (5 bases). CDR3 length: 14 residues. The V end was cut by 0 bases, the J end by 6 bases, with 10 bases between. Germline CDR1 is SGHRS and CDR2 is YFSETQ. The CDR3 DNA reads TGCGCCAGCAGCTTGGCGTACGGGGTAAACATTCAGTACTTC. Protein product: CASSLAYGVNIQYF.

The V and J genes are TRBV10-2 and TRBJ1-5; 7 nucleotides agree with TRBD1. In germline, CDR1 is WSHSY, CDR2 SAAADI. The CDR3 length is 17 residues. V lost 3 bases, J lost 3 bases, and 11 bases stayed unmatched. CDR3 loop: CASSEPGGSWLNQPQHF. The DNA for the CDR3 is TGCGCCAGCAGTGAACCAGGGGGTAGCTGGCTCAATCAGCCCCAGCATTTT.

This chain uses TRBV5-1 with TRBJ2-7; D tentatively reads TRBD1 or TRBD2 (6 bases each). Trimming removed 6 bases at V and 0 bases at J, with 16 bases between. CDR1 and CDR2 (germline): SGHRS, YFSETQ. The length of the CDR3 is 15 residues. The CDR3 loop reads CASTWGAGRSYEQYF. The CDR3 DNA reads as TGCGCCAGCACCTGGGGGGCTGGCCGCTCCTACGAGCAGTACTTC.